This passage covers 16 T cell receptor beta chains from one sample sequenced in a study of T-cell memory formation after mild COVID-19. Each CDR3 protein gets one entry after TCRdb re-called the 5' RACE reads with MiXCR. The sample shows about 290,000 distinct CDR3 sequences, roughly 18% of them seen only once. Sequencing input: PBMCs or a T cell subset sorted from them (not recorded which). The origin of the receptors is a man between 18 and 29 years old who had mild COVID-19 (a few samples of this study predate the infection). Cell type and time point are not known.

This clonotype was observed a handful of times. This chain uses TRBV11-2 with TRBJ2-4; D call uncertain. The V end was cut by 1 base, the J end by 6 bases, with 4 bases between. The V gene's germline CDR1 is SGHAT and CDR2 FQNNGV. The CDR3 has 12 amino acids. CDR3 amino acids: CASSLGPNIQYF. DNA of the CDR3: TGTGCCAGCAGCTTAGGGCCAAACATTCAGTACTTC.

This clonotype was counted a few times. This sequence joins TRBV6-5 and TRBJ1-4; D is uncertain. This CDR3 has 13 residues. The V gene's germline CDR1 is MNHEY and CDR2 SVGAGI. Trimming shortened V by 6 bases and J by 8 bases, and 13 bases separated the two germline ends. The CDR3 DNA is TGTGCCAGCAGCACAAGGCCGAACGAAAAACTGTTTTTT. Protein sequence: CASSTRPNEKLFF.

The V gene is TRBV4-3, the J gene TRBJ2-3, with 9 bases identical to TRBD2. There are 17 residues in the CDR3. Germline-derived CDR1 and CDR2 are LGHNA and YSLEER. V lost 4 bases, J lost 4 bases, and 12 bases stayed unmatched. Here the CDR3 reads CASSPRLAGLWADTQYF. In DNA, the CDR3 is TGCGCCAGCAGCCCCCGGCTAGCGGGGTTATGGGCAGATACGCAGTATTTT.

This clonotype was observed a handful of times. The chain recombines TRBV10-3 with TRBJ2-7; 8 nucleotides agree with TRBD1. The CDR3 runs to 13 residues. Germline CDR1 is ENHRY and CDR2 is SYGVKD. With V trimmed by 3 bases and J by 5 bases, 3 bases remained unmatched. CDR3 amino acids: CAISDRGQDEQYF. The DNA of the CDR3 is TGTGCCATCAGTGACAGGGGGCAGGACGAGCAGTACTTC.

Only a few counts were recorded for this clonotype. This rearrangement joins TRBV9 to TRBJ2-7; D call uncertain. V was trimmed by 0 bases and J by 2 bases, leaving 9 bases between them. The length of the CDR3 is 14 residues. CDR1 and CDR2 (germline): SGDLS, YYNGEE. The CDR3 sequence is CASSVAGDPYEQYF. The DNA for the CDR3 is TGTGCCAGCAGCGTAGCCGGCGACCCCTACGAGCAGTACTTC.

This clonotype has just a few counts. The J gene is TRBJ1-2, the V gene TRBV5-6; D is undetermined. The CDR3 length is 15 residues. V gave up 0 bases and J gave up 4 bases, with 13 bases separating them. In germline, CDR1 is SGHDT, CDR2 YYEEEE. CDR3 in amino acids: CASSLGQLSGYGYTF. The CDR3 region has the DNA TGTGCCAGCAGCTTGGGCCAGCTATCCGGCTATGGCTACACCTTC.

The rearrangement uses TRBV12-3 or TRBV12-4 and TRBJ1-6; 7 bases map to TRBD1. With 5 bases clipped from V and 6 bases from J, the junction kept 7 bases outside the gene matches. This CDR3 has 15 residues. The CDR3: CASSSQGGGNSPLHF. CDR3 sequence (DNA): TGTGCCAGCAGTAGTCAGGGGGGTGGTAATTCACCCCTCCACTTT.

This sequence joins TRBV5-1 and TRBJ2-5; the D gene is possibly TRBD2 (6 bases). V was shortened by 4 bases and J by 5 bases, with 18 bases between the two germline ends. The CDR3 is made up of 15 amino acids. Germline V CDR1 and CDR2: SGHRS, YFSETQ. The CDR3 nucleotides read TGCGCCAGCAGCGGAGGGGCGCAATTCTTCGAGACCCAGTACTTC. This gives the protein CASSGGAQFFETQYF.

The chain combines TRBV5-1 with TRBJ1-6; 8 positions agree with TRBD1. Trimming at V came to 3 bases and at J to 11 bases, leaving 13 bases not matched to a gene. The CDR3 contains 16 residues. Germline V gene data show CDR1 as SGHRS and CDR2 as YFSETQ. The CDR3 region has the DNA TGCGCCAGCAGCTCAGAAAAACCGGGACAGGCGACACCCCTCCACTTT. Translation: CASSSEKPGQATPLHF.

The V call is TRBV2, the J call TRBJ2-3; D may be TRBD1 (6 bases). Germline CDR1 is SNHLY and CDR2 is FYNNEI. This CDR3 has 13 residues. The V and J ends lost 6 bases and 5 bases respectively, with 12 bases between them. Written as DNA, the CDR3 is TGTGCCAGCAGCGTAGACAGGCTAGATACGCAGTATTTT. Encoded protein: CASSVDRLDTQYF.

This clonotype was observed a few times. The chain combines TRBV28 with TRBJ1-4; possible D gene TRBD1, 5 bases. CDR1 and CDR2 from the germline V gene are MDHEN and SYDVKM. V lost 4 bases and J lost 0, with 9 bases in between. The CDR3 is 15 amino acids. The CDR3 region is CASSWGVPTNEKLFF. CDR3 nucleotides: TGTGCCAGCAGTTGGGGGGTTCCAACTAATGAAAAACTGTTTTTT.

Ten or more counts support this clonotype. This sequence joins TRBV7-9 and TRBJ2-3, with D possibly being TRBD2 (6 bases). Trimming left V 1 base short and J 0 bases short, with 17 bases between. CDR1 is SEHNR, CDR2 FQNEAQ, per germline (reference sequence). The CDR3 is 18 residues long. The DNA for the CDR3 is TGTGCCAGCAGCTTAGGACTAGATTGGGGCACTAGCACAGATACGCAGTATTTT. Amino acids: CASSLGLDWGTSTDTQYF.

CDR3 amino acids: CASLAGGEEQFF. DNA of the CDR3: TGTGCCAGTCTCGCGGGGGGCGAGGAGCAGTTCTTC. The chain carries TRBV12-3 or TRBV12-4 and TRBJ2-1, with 8 positions matching TRBD2. The junction had 8 bases not matched to a gene; V was cut back by 9 bases and J by 10 bases. CDR3 length: 12 amino acids.

This clonotype has more than one count but fewer than ten. V usage is TRBV6-5 and J usage is TRBJ1-1; D is undetermined. The germline V gene has CDR1 MNHEY and CDR2 SVGAGI. CDR3 length: 13 amino acids. Deletions cut 6 bases from V and 0 bases from J, with 8 bases between. CDR3 sequence reads: CASRPTMNTEAFF. The CDR3 DNA follows: TGTGCCAGCAGGCCCACGATGAACACTGAAGCTTTCTTT.

This rearrangement joins TRBV6-5 to TRBJ1-4; the match to TRBD1 covers 9 bases. V lost 10 bases, J lost 8 bases, and 5 bases stayed unmatched. There are 12 residues in the CDR3. Germline values: CDR1 MNHEY, CDR2 SVGAGI. The CDR3 DNA is TGTGCCACCAAAACAGGGGGCGAAAAACTGTTTTTT. This gives the protein CATKTGGEKLFF.

The rearrangement links TRBV6-5 to TRBJ2-3, with D unclear. The CDR3 sequence is 12 residues long. Germline CDR1 and CDR2: MNHEY and SVGAGI. Trimming took 6 bases from V and 6 from J, leaving 10 bases between them. The CDR3 coding sequence is TGTGCCAGCAGAGAGTCCTTCGATACGCAGTATTTT. Translating gives CASRESFDTQYF.